This T cell receptor beta chain was profiled in a study of cytomegalovirus exposure and HLA in healthy donors. Trimming took off 2 bases at V and 8 bases at J, with 19 bases between the two ends. The CDR3 totals 15 residues. Germline V gives CDR1 GTSNPN, CDR2 SVGIG (reference sequence). General study findings and limits: In all likelihood, a cluster of highly shared sequence variants was a sequencing artifact. TCR beta chains numbering more than 150 were designated cytomegalovirus-associated.

PCR used 60 Vbeta primers and 13 Jbeta primers. Here immunoSEQ multiplex PCR was the method, and the copy in TCRdb shows in-frame clones only, minus some. The repertoire holds 150,000 to 250,000 clones, with approximately 78% as singletons. With respect to this clone: What it recognizes is unknown.

Unrecorded immune exposure was likely among donors, who were nominally healthy when sampled. Sequencing was performed on PBMCs. The sequence was collected from a woman aged 45-59 years in good health and CMV-seropositive. This chain links TRBV30 with TRBJ1-3; possible D gene TRBD1, 5 bases. The CDR3 bases are TGTGCCTGGAGTCTGTCGGGCCCCGGGGGAGACACCATATATTTT. Amino acids: CAWSLSGPGGDTIYF.